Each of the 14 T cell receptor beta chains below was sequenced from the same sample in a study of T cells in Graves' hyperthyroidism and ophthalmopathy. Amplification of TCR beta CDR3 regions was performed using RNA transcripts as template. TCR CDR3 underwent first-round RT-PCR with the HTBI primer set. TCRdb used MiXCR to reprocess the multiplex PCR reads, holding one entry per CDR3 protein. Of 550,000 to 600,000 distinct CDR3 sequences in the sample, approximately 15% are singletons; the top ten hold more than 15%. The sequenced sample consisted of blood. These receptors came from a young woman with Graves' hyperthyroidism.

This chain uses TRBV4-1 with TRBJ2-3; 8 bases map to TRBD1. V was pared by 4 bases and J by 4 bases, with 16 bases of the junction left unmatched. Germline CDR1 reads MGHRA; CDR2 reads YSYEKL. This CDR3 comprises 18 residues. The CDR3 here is CASSRVPPVQGGADTQYF. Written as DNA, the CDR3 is TGCGCCAGCAGCCGAGTCCCTCCGGTACAGGGGGGCGCAGATACGCAGTATTTT.

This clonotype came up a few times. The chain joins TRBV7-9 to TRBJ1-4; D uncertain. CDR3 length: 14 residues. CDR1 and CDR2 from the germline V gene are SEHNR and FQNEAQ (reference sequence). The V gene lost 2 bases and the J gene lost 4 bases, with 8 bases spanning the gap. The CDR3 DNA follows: TGTGCCAGCAGCTTACGGGAGCTTAATGAAAAACTGTTTTTT. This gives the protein CASSLRELNEKLFF. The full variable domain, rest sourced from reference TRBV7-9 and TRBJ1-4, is DTGVSQNPRHKITKRGQNVTFRCDPISEHNRLYWYRQTLGQGPEFLTYFQNEAQLEKSRLLSDRFSAERPKGSFSTLEIQRTEQGDSAMYLCASSLRELNEKLFFGSGTQLSVL.

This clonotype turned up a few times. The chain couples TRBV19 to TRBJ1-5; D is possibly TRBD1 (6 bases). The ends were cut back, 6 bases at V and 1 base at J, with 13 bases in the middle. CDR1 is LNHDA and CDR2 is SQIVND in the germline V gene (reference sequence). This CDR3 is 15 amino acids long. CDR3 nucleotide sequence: TGTGCCAGTAGAACACAGGGAAGGAGCAATCAGCCCCAGCATTTT. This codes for CASRTQGRSNQPQHF.

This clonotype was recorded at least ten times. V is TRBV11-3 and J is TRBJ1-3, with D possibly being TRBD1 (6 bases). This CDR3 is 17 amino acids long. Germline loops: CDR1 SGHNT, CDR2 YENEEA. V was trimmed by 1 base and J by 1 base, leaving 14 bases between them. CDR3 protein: CASSLVVGASSGNTIYF. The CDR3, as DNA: TGTGCCAGCAGCTTAGTGGTGGGGGCCTCTTCTGGAAACACCATATATTTT.

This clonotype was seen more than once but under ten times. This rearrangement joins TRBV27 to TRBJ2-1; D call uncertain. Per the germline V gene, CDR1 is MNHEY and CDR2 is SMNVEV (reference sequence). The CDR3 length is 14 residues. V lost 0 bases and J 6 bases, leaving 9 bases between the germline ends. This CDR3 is CASSLSSSLNEQFF. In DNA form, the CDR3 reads TGTGCCAGCAGTTTATCGAGCAGCCTCAATGAGCAGTTCTTC.

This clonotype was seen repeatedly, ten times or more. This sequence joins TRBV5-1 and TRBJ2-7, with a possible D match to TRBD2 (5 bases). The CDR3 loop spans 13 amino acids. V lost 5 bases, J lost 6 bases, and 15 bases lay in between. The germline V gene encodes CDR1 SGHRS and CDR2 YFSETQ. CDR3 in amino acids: CASSVSGTSEQYF. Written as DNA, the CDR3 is TGCGCCAGCAGTGTCTCCGGTACTAGCGAGCAGTACTTC.

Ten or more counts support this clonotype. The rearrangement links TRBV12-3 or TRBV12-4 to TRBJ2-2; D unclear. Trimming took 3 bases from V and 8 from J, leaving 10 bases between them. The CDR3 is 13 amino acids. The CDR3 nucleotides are TGTGCCAGCAGTTTTGGCGGACGTGGGGAGCTGTTTTTT. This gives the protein CASSFGGRGELFF.

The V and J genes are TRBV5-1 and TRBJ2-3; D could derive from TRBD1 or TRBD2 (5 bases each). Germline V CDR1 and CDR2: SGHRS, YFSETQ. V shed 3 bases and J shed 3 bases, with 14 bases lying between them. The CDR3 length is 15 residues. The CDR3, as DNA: TGCGCCAGCAGCTCGCTAGACAGAGGGACAGATACGCAGTATTTT. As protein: CASSSLDRGTDTQYF. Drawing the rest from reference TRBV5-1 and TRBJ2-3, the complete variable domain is KAGVTQTPRYLIKTRGQQVTLSCSPISGHRSVSWYQQTPGQGLQFLFEYFSETQRNKGNFPGRFSGRQFSNSRSEMNVSTLELGDSALYLCASSSLDRGTDTQYFGPGTRLTVL.

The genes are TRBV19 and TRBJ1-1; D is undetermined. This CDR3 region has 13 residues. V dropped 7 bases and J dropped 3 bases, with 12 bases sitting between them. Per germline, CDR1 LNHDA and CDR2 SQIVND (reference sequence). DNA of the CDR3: TGTGCCAGTAACCAGATGATTCACACTGAAGCTTTCTTT. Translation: CASNQMIHTEAFF.

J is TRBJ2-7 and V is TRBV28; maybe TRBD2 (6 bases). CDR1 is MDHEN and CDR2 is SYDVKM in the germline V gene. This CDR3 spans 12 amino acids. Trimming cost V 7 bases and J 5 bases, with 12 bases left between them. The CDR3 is CASTEGLNEQYF. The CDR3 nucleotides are TGTGCCAGCACGGAGGGGCTGAACGAGCAGTACTTC.

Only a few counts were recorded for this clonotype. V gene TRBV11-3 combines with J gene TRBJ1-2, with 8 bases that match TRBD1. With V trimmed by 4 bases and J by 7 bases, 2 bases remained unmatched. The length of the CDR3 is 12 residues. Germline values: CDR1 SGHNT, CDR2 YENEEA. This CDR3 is CASSSGTGGYTF. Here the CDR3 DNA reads TGTGCCAGCAGCTCGGGGACAGGTGGCTACACCTTC.

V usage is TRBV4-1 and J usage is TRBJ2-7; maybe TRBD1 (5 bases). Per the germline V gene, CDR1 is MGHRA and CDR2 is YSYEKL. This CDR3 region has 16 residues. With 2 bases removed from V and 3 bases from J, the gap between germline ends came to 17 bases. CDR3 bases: TGCGCCAGCAGCCAAAGGGAAGTGGGGCAGTACTACGAGCAGTACTTC. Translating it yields CASSQREVGQYYEQYF.

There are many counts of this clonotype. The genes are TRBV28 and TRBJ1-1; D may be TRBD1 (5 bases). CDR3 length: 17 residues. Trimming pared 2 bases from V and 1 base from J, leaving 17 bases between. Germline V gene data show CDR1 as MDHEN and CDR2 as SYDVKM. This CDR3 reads CASSLKGWGRGNTEAFF. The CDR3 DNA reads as TGTGCCAGCAGTTTAAAGGGCTGGGGCCGTGGGAACACTGAAGCTTTCTTT. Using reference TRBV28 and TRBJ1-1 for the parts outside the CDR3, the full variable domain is DVKVTQSSRYLVKRTGEKVFLECVQDMDHENMFWYRQDPGLGLRLIYFSYDVKMKEKGDIPEGYSVSREKKERFSLILESASTNQTSMYLCASSLKGWGRGNTEAFFGQGTRLTVV.

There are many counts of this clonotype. Here the CDR3 reads CASRTQGVHNEQFF. The CDR3 nucleotides read TGTGCCAGCAGGACACAGGGGGTCCACAATGAGCAGTTCTTC. The V call is TRBV27, the J call TRBJ2-1; 8 bases agree with TRBD1. The germline gives CDR1 MNHEY, CDR2 SMNVEV (reference sequence). V gave up 6 bases and J gave up 5 bases; unmatched junction bases: 6. This CDR3 spans 14 amino acids.